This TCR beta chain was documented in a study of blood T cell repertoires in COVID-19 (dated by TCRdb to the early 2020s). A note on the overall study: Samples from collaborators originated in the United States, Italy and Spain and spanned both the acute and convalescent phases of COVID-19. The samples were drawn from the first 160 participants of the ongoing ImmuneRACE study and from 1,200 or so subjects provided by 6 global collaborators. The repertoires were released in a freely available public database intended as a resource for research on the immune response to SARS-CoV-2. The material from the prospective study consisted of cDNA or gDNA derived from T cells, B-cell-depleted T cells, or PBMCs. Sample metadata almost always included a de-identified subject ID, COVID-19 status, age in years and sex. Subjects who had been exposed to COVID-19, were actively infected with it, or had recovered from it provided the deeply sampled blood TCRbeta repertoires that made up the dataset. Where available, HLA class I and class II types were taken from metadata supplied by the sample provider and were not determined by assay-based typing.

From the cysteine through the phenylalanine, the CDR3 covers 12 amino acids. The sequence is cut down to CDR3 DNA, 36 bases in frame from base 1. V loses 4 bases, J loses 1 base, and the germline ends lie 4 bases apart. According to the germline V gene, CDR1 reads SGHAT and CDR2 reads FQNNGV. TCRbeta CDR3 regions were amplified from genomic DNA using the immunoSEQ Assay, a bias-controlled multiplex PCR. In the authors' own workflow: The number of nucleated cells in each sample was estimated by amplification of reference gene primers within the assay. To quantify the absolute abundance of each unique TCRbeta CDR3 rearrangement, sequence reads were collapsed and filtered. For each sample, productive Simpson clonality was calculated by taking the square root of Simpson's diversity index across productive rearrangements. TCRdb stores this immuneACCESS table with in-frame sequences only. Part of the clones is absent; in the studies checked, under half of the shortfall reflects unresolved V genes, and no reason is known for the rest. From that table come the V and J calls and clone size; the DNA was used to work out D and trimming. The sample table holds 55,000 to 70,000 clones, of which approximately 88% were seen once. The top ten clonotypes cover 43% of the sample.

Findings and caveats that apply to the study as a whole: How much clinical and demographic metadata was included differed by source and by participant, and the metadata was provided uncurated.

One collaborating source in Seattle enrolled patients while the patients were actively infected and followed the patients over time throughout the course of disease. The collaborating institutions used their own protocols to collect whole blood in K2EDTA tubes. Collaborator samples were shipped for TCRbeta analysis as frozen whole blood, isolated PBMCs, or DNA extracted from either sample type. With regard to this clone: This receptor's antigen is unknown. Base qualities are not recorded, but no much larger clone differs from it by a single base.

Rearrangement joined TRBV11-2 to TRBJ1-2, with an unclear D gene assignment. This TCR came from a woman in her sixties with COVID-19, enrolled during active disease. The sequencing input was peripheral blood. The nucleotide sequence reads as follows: TGTGCCAGCAGCTCCAATAACTATGGCTACACCTTC. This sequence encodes CASSSNNYGYTF.